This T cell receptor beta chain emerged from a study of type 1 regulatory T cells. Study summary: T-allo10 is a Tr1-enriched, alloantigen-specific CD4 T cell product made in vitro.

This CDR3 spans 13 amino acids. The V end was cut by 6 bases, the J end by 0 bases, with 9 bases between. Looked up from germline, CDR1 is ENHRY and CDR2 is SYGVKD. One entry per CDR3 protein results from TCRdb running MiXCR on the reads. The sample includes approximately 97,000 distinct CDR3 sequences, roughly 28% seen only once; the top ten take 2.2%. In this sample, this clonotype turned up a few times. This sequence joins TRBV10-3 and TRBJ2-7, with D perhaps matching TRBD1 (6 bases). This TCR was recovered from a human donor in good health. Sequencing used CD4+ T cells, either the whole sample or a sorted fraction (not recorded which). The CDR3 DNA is TGTGCCATCAGGGGGGCCACCTCCTACGAGCAGTACTTC. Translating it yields CAIRGATSYEQYF.